The rows below give T cell receptor beta chains drawn from one sample of a study of blood T cell repertoires in COVID-19. Method: immunoSEQ multiplex PCR; TCRdb's copy keeps in-frame clones and lacks some. Seen here are a few hundred thousand clones, 86% observed once, and the top ten hold roughly 7.2%. Sequencing was performed on peripheral blood. The origin of the receptors is an older woman with COVID-19, enrolled during active disease. Both conserved end residues are part of each CDR3.

>14|TRBV6-6
CASSQGATYNEQFF
>16|TRBV18
CASSPRTGQGTGELFF
>14|TRBV28
CASTTGLGQETQYF
>13|TRBV11-2
CASSFEGTGGYTF
>15|TRBV27
CASSFRPGDNSPLHF
>12|TRBV12-3/TRBV12-4
CASKGLNTEAFF
>15|TRBV18
CASSQSDRDEDTQYF
>15|TRBV9
CASSVSVAGNYGYTF
>15|TRBV19
CASSTPRTGVYGYTF
>20|TRBV6-1
CASSVGGDLIAFYFRLEAFF
>16|TRBV3-1/TRBV3-2
CASSQGSSGGRGEQFF
>14|TRBV27
CASSSRRGGIEQYF
>11|TRBV6-5
CASGSTDTQYF
>15|TRBV5-3
CARSQGEEGNQPQHF
>15|TRBV28
CASSGPGQGAREQYF
>17|TRBV10-1
CASSVPRAGFSYQPQHF
>14|TRBV4-3
CASSQDTGLGGYTF
>17|TRBV19
CASSIVTGTVYNSPLHF
>14|TRBV5-1
CASSLGGPNTEAFF
>16|TRBV7-8
CASSLSRTGDGNTIYF
>16|TRBV5-6
CASSPNTPDRGNTIYF
>13|TRBV11-3
CASQGLITGELFF
>13|TRBV12-3/TRBV12-4
CATRGGPYNEQFF
>13|TRBV10-3
CAISGDFQETQYF
>13|TRBV30
CAWSVQGRYGYTF
>13|TRBV9
CASSVVTNYEAFF
>17|TRBV7-3
CASSLMGGASSDYGYTF
>15|TRBV5-8
CASSLGDRSVYGYTF
>13|TRBV9
CASSVAGSGELFF
>14|TRBV7-9
CASSYTGAGEKLFF
>17|TRBV30
CAWSVVKFLGANTEAFF
>15|TRBV24-1
CATSRGGGPQETQYF
>14|TRBV5-1
CASSSVANTGELFF
>13|TRBV12-5
CASGLVRQGEQYF
>14|TRBV3-1/TRBV3-2
CASSHQTRYYEQYF
>15|TRBV5-5
CASSPDPGQNTRQYF
>14|TRBV7-3
CASSPDRDGDTQYF
>16|TRBV9
CASSIPGQGADNEQFF
>18|TRBV4-1
CASSQEGQASSYNSPLHF
>15|TRBV5-1
CASSLGDSPSYEQYF
>16|TRBV5-4
CASSLKSLGRTDTQYF
>16|TRBV7-9
CASSINRVGSNQPQHF
>15|TRBV14
CASSLNTYGANVLTF
>13|TRBV19
CASSGGTKNIQYF
>15|TRBV7-9
CASRQSNMNTGELFF
>15|TRBV3-1/TRBV3-2
CASSPPPGQPYGYTF
>14|TRBV7-9
CASSLVLAGETQYF
>14|TRBV19
CASSIRAGNTEAFF
>16|TRBV3-1/TRBV3-2
CASSPHPQRGYNEQFF
>14|TRBV2
CASNRDSSSYEQYF
>13|TRBV6-6
CASSLALNTEAFF
>16|TRBV11-3
CASSLSAGGPGGELFF
>14|TRBV30
CAWATSGGSYEQYF
>14|TRBV4-1
CASSQEATSWGYTF
>15|TRBV7-9
CASSLGELLSETQYF
>15|TRBV18
CASSPVSGMAGELFF
>13|TRBV11-2
CASSLVGGTEAFF